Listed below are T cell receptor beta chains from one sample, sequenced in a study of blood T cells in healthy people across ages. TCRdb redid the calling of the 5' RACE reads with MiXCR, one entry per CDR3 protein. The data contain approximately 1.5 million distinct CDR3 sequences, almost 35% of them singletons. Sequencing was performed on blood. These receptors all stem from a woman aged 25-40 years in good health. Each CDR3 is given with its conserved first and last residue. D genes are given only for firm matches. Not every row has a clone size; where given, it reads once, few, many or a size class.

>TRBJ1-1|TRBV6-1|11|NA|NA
TGTGCCAGCAGTGGACGTACCGAAGCTTTCTTT
CASSGRTEAFF
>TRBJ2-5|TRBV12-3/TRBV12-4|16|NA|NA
TGTGCCAGCAGTTTAAGGCTTGACGGAGCCGGGGGGACCCAGTACTTC
CASSLRLDGAGGTQYF
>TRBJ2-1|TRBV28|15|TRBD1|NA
TGTGCCAGCAGTTACCGGGACAGGGGGAACAATGAGCAGTTCTTC
CASSYRDRGNNEQFF
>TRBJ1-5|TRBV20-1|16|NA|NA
TGCAGTGCTAGAGTTGATAACTCCCATAGCAATCAGCCCCAGCATTTT
CSARVDNSHSNQPQHF
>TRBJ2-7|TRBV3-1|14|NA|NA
TGTGCCAGCAGCAACAGGGAGTCGAGGGGCGAGCAGTACTTC
CASSNRESRGEQYF
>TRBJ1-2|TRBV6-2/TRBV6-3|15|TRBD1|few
TGTGCCAGCAGTCCTTGGACAGGAACTTTATATGGCTACACCTTC
CASSPWTGTLYGYTF
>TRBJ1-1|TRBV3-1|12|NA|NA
TGTGCCAGCAGCCAAGTGGGGGGCCAAGCTTTCTTT
CASSQVGGQAFF
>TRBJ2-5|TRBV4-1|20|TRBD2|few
TGCGCCAGCAGCCACCCCATGGGGGGCCCTAGCGGGGGTTACCAAGAGACCCAGTACTTC
CASSHPMGGPSGGYQETQYF
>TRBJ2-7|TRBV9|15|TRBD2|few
TGTGCCAGCAGCGTCAGCGGGGGTCCCACCTACGAGCAGTACTTC
CASSVSGGPTYEQYF
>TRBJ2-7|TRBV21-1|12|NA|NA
TGTGCCACCTTTATTGGGGAGGACGAGCAGTACTTC
CATFIGEDEQYF
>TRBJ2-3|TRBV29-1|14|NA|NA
TGCAGCGTTGAAGAGTGGAAGAATACAGATACGCAGTATTTT
CSVEEWKNTDTQYF
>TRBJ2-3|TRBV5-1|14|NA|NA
TGCGCCAGCAGCCCCCGGTCGGACGGAGATACGCAGTATTTT
CASSPRSDGDTQYF
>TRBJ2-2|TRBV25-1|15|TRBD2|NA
TGTGCCAGCAGTGAAGGGACTAGCGAGTCCGGGGAGCTGTTTTTT
CASSEGTSESGELFF
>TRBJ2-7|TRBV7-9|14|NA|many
TGTGCCAGCAGCCCCCCGGAGTCCTCCGACGAGCAGTACTTC
CASSPPESSDEQYF
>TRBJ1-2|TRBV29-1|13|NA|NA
TGCAGCGTAGAGACAGTAGCTAACTATGGCTACACCTTC
CSVETVANYGYTF
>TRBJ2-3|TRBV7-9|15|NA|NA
TGTGCCAACAGCCACCCGAAGAGGAGCACAGATACGCAGTATTTT
CANSHPKRSTDTQYF
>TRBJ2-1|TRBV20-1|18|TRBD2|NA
TGCAGTGCTAATGGTGCTAGCGGGGAGGGGGCTTACTACAATGAGCAGTTCTTC
CSANGASGEGAYYNEQFF
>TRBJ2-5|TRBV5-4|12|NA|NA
TGTGCCAGCAGCTCGACTGGGTCCACCCAGTACTTC
CASSSTGSTQYF
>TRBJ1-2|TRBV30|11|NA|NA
TGTGCCTGGAGTGCCACAGTTGGCTACACCTTC
CAWSATVGYTF
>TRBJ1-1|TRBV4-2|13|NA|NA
TGTGCCAGCAGGGAGACAGCGAACACTGAAGCTTTCTTT
CASRETANTEAFF
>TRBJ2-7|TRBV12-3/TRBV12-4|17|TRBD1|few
TGTGCCAGCAGTTTAGCGCATGAGTGGACAGGCTCCTACGAGCAGTACTTC
CASSLAHEWTGSYEQYF
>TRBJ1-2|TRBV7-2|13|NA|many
TGTGCCAGCAGCTTCAGTGTTAACTATGGCTACACCTTC
CASSFSVNYGYTF
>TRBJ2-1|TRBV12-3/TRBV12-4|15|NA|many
TGTGCCAGCAGTTTCTTCCGAGGGTCCTACAATGAGCAGTTCTTC
CASSFFRGSYNEQFF
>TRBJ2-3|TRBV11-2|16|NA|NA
TGTACCAGCAGCTTAGCCGGGGGGCGGAGCACAGATACGCAGTATTTT
CTSSLAGGRSTDTQYF
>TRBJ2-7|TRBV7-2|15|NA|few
TGTGCCAGCAGCTATAGTACGGGGGCGTCCTACGAGCAGTACTTC
CASSYSTGASYEQYF